This T cell receptor (beta chain) was obtained from a study of metastatic and nonmetastatic thyroid tumors. Overall study context: Repertoires from malignant and benign thyroid patients were compared across blood and tumor or nodule tissue.

General study findings and limits: The study reportedly found significantly higher TCR beta diversity in malignant thyroid tumors than benign nodules, in blood and tumor.

Study processing details: Variation in CDR3 across clinicopathological groups served as the basis for constructing a distant-metastasis classifier in papillary thyroid cancer. TCRdb used MiXCR to call clones anew from the PCR reads. The V and J calls were not made by the authors but by TCRdb's processing. The table lists tens of thousands of clones, over 10% of them singletons. CDR1 and CDR2 (germline): MDHEN, SYDVKM. The CDR3 totals 13 residues. Not a single patient had been given any form of treatment at any point before undergoing thyroid surgery. This clone was seen repeatedly, ten times or more. Antigen unknown. Possible read error: a much larger clone is one base away.

Material: blood. This sequence joins TRBV28 and TRBJ1-5; D gene unclear. This receptor was obtained from a female donor with papillary thyroid cancer or a benign thyroid nodule (not recorded which). Some clones in this sample may be carry-over from other donors' samples. The CDR3 DNA follows: TGTGCCAGCAGTTATGCGGGCAATCAGCCCCGGCATTTT. Its protein is CASSYAGNQPRHF.